This T cell receptor beta chain was identified during a study of T-cell memory formation after mild COVID-19. Points from the study as a whole: For second-wave clones that peaked at day 37, SARS-CoV-2 specificity went unverified. Contracting clones from day 15 to 85 showed balanced CD4/CD8; later expanders favored CD4+. Detection of some responders pre-infection suggested pre-existing cross-reactive memory T cells participated.

In germline, CDR1 is LNHDA, CDR2 SQIVND (reference sequence). J gave up 3 bases and V 3 bases, and 5 bases lay outside the gene matches. The CDR3 loop spans 14 amino acids. Concerning this clonotype itself: Its antigen is not identified.

TCRdb re-called the 5' RACE reads with MiXCR, one entry per CDR3 protein. Of hundreds of thousands of distinct CDR3 sequences in the sample, approximately 15% were seen once. Sequencing was carried out using PBMCs or a T cell subset sorted from them (not recorded which). The chain links TRBV19 to TRBJ2-7; 7 positions match TRBD1. This TCR derives from an adult woman who had mild COVID-19 (a few samples of this study predate the infection). Cell type and time point are not known. The CDR3 DNA sequence: TGTGCCAGTAGTATGTGGTCAGGGGGCTACGAGCAGTACTTC. It translates to CASSMWSGGYEQYF. The full variable domain, in which reference TRBV19 and TRBJ2-7 provide the parts outside the CDR3, is DGGITQSPKYLFRKEGQNVTLSCEQNLNHDAMYWYRQDPGQGLRLIYYSQIVNDFQKGDIAEGYSVSREKKESFPLTVTSAQKNPTAFYLCASSMWSGGYEQYFGPGTRLTVT.